The 28 T cell receptor beta chains listed next were all sequenced from one sample in a study of T-cell memory formation after mild COVID-19. Using its own MiXCR run on the 5' RACE reads, TCRdb lists one record per CDR3 protein. The sample consists of some 130,000 distinct CDR3 sequences, 16% of them appearing once. Sequenced input: PBMCs or a T cell subset sorted from them (not recorded which). These receptors all come from an adult woman who had mild COVID-19 (a few samples of this study predate the infection). Cell type and time point are not known.

This chain connects TRBV2 to TRBJ2-1, with D perhaps TRBD2 (5 bases). Trimming took 4 bases from V and 9 from J, leaving 10 bases between them. Germline assignment: CDR1 SNHLY and CDR2 FYNNEI. The CDR3 consists of 12 residues. CDR3 bases: TGTGCCAGCAGTGCGGTGGCGGGTGAGCAGTTCTTC. Translating gives CASSAVAGEQFF.

In its sample, this clonotype was seen a few times. The chain employs TRBV5-1 and TRBJ2-3, with D possibly TRBD2 on 5 matching bases. The germline V gene has CDR1 SGHRS and CDR2 YFSETQ. The CDR3 is 14 residues long. The V gene lost 3 bases and the J gene lost 2 bases, with 10 bases spanning the gap. DNA for the CDR3: TGCGCCAGCAGCTCTGCGGGCTTCACAGATACGCAGTATTTT. This codes for CASSSAGFTDTQYF.

The chain carries TRBV7-7 and TRBJ2-1; D is perhaps TRBD2 (6 bases). Trimming left V 6 bases short and J 5 bases short, with 11 bases between. Looked up from germline, CDR1 is SSHAT and CDR2 is FNYEAQ (reference sequence). The CDR3 is 13 amino acids. This chain's CDR3 is CASSRDLNNEQFF. The CDR3 DNA follows: TGTGCCAGCAGTAGGGACTTAAACAATGAGCAGTTCTTC.

In this sample, this clonotype turned up a few times. The genes are TRBV2 and TRBJ2-3; no definite D call. The CDR3 totals 13 residues. Trimming removed 3 bases from V and 4 bases from J, with 8 bases in between. Looked up from germline, CDR1 is SNHLY and CDR2 is FYNNEI. In DNA, the CDR3 is TGTGCCAGCAGTGATCGTGCAGCAGATACGCAGTATTTT. It encodes CASSDRAADTQYF.

There are a few counts of this clonotype. The chain recombines TRBV9 with TRBJ2-1; the match to TRBD2 covers 10 bases. The CDR3 totals 15 residues. V lost 0 bases, J lost 8 bases, and 5 bases stayed unmatched. Germline V gene data show CDR1 as SGDLS and CDR2 as YYNGEE. Here the CDR3 reads CASSVGSSGSYEQFF. For the CDR3, the DNA is TGTGCCAGCAGCGTAGGCTCTAGCGGGAGCTATGAGCAGTTCTTC. The entire variable domain, with the rest obtained from reference TRBV9 and TRBJ2-1, is as follows: DSGVTQTPKHLITATGQRVTLRCSPRSGDLSVYWYQQSLDQGLQFLIQYYNGEERAKGNILERFSAQQFPDLHSELNLSSLELGDSALYFCASSVGSSGSYEQFFGPGTRLTVL.

This clonotype was counted a few times. V and J are TRBV6-2 or TRBV6-3 and TRBJ2-5; 10 nucleotides match TRBD2. CDR3 length: 15 amino acids. V lost 4 bases to trimming and J lost 3 bases; unmatched junction nucleotides: 5. Per germline, CDR1 MNHEY and CDR2 SVGEGT. In DNA, the CDR3 is TGTGCCAGCAGTTTCGACGGACTAGCGGAAGAGACCCAGTACTTC. Translating it yields CASSFDGLAEETQYF.

This chain links TRBV12-3 or TRBV12-4 with TRBJ2-7; D assignment may be TRBD1 or TRBD2 (5 bases each). V was shortened by 5 bases and J by 0 bases, with 17 bases between the two germline ends. The CDR3 covers 16 residues. CDR3 sequence: CASSPPGRLSSYEQYF. For the CDR3, the DNA is TGTGCCAGCAGTCCCCCGGGACGCCTGAGCTCCTACGAGCAGTACTTC.

The rearrangement uses TRBV10-3 and TRBJ2-7, with 16 bases identical to TRBD2. The CDR3 is made up of 16 amino acids. The V gene end was trimmed by 6 bases and the J gene end by 2 bases; junction bases not matched to a gene: 4. CDR1 and CDR2 (germline): ENHRY, SYGVKD. The CDR3: CAISPGLAGGTYEQYF. The CDR3 DNA reads TGTGCCATCAGCCCGGGACTAGCGGGAGGGACCTACGAGCAGTACTTC.

This rearrangement joins TRBV9 to TRBJ2-7, with no clear D. In germline, CDR1 is SGDLS, CDR2 YYNGEE. CDR3 size: 15 residues. Trimming took off 0 bases at V and 2 bases at J, with 12 bases between the two ends. The CDR3 region is CASSVVVAIPYEQYF. The CDR3 nucleotides are TGTGCCAGCAGCGTAGTGGTAGCAATCCCCTACGAGCAGTACTTC. Full variable domain (rest looked up from reference TRBV9 and TRBJ2-7): DSGVTQTPKHLITATGQRVTLRCSPRSGDLSVYWYQQSLDQGLQFLIQYYNGEERAKGNILERFSAQQFPDLHSELNLSSLELGDSALYFCASSVVVAIPYEQYFGPGTRLTVT.

This clonotype was detected only a few times. The chain joins TRBV12-3 or TRBV12-4 to TRBJ2-7; D is possibly TRBD1 or TRBD2 (5 bases each). V was clipped by 3 bases and J by 2 bases, with 11 bases between them. The CDR3 has 14 amino acids. In nucleotides, the CDR3 is TGTGCCAGCAGTTTGGGGGTAGGGCCCTACGAGCAGTACTTC. This translates into CASSLGVGPYEQYF.

This clonotype was seen more than once but under ten times. The chain uses TRBV7-9 and TRBJ2-5; TRBD1 is a possible D gene (7 bases). The germline gives CDR1 SEHNR, CDR2 FQNEAQ (reference sequence). The germline V and J ends were trimmed by 7 bases and 5 bases, with 17 bases remaining between them. The CDR3 covers 14 residues. The CDR3 region has the DNA TGTGCCAGCAACCAGGGGGGCTGGGTGGAGACCCAGTACTTC. Translation: CASNQGGWVETQYF.

This clonotype was counted a few times. The chain is built from TRBV2 and TRBJ2-7, with D perhaps TRBD1 or TRBD2 (5 bases each). CDR1 is SNHLY, CDR2 FYNNEI, per germline. This CDR3 has 15 residues. V lost 1 base and J lost 4, with 14 bases in between. The CDR3 sequence: CASSEVSGSGYEQYF. CDR3 bases: TGTGCCAGCAGTGAAGTTTCAGGGAGCGGTTACGAGCAGTACTTC.

V and J are TRBV12-3 or TRBV12-4 and TRBJ2-7; no clear D. V was shortened by 3 bases and J by 7 bases, with 10 bases between the two germline ends. The CDR3 totals 12 residues. CDR3 DNA: TGTGCCAGCAGTTTGGTCTTGGGGGAGCAGTACTTC. Protein product: CASSLVLGEQYF.

There are a few counts of this clonotype. V and J are TRBV12-3 or TRBV12-4 and TRBJ2-2; no clear D gene. V was shortened by 8 bases and J by 7 bases, with 11 bases between the two germline ends. This CDR3 has 12 amino acids. CDR3 in DNA: TGTGCCAGCTTCCCCTGGGGCGGGGAGCTGTTTTTT. Translating gives CASFPWGGELFF.

V is TRBV9 and J is TRBJ2-3; the D gene is possibly TRBD2 (6 bases). The CDR3 length is 17 residues. CDR1 and CDR2 (germline): SGDLS, YYNGEE. The germline V and J ends were trimmed by 0 bases and 3 bases, with 17 bases remaining between them. The CDR3 DNA sequence: TGTGCCAGCAGCGTAGCCCTGTCCAGTGGAGGGACAGATACGCAGTATTTT. This sequence encodes CASSVALSSGGTDTQYF.

This clonotype was seen a handful of times. This chain joins TRBV10-3 and TRBJ2-7, with TRBD2 as a possible D gene (5 bases). Germline loops: CDR1 ENHRY, CDR2 SYGVKD. Trimming stripped 3 bases from V and 4 bases from J, with 7 bases between. The CDR3 is made up of 12 amino acids. The CDR3 nucleotides are TGTGCCATCAGTGATACGGGGTACGAGCAGTACTTC. Residues: CAISDTGYEQYF.

V and J are TRBV20-1 and TRBJ2-3; 8 nucleotides match TRBD2. The CDR3 is 14 amino acids. CDR1 and CDR2 from the germline V gene are DFQATT and SNEGSKA (reference sequence). V trimming: 0 bases; J trimming: 4 bases; junction bases outside the gene matches: 3. DNA of the CDR3: TGCAGTGCTAGAGACGGGAGGGCCGCAGATACGCAGTATTTT. Translation gives CSARDGRAADTQYF.

V and J are TRBV9 and TRBJ2-4; the match to TRBD2 covers 8 bases. Germline assignment: CDR1 SGDLS and CDR2 YYNGEE. The length of the CDR3 is 16 residues. J gave up 0 bases and V 0 bases, and 2 bases lay outside the gene matches. The CDR3 sequence: CASSVGLAGAKNIQYF. In DNA form, the CDR3 reads TGTGCCAGCAGCGTAGGCCTAGCGGGAGCCAAAAACATTCAGTACTTC. Combining the CDR3 with reference TRBV9 and TRBJ2-4 gives the whole variable domain DSGVTQTPKHLITATGQRVTLRCSPRSGDLSVYWYQQSLDQGLQFLIQYYNGEERAKGNILERFSAQQFPDLHSELNLSSLELGDSALYFCASSVGLAGAKNIQYFGAGTRLSVL.

This clonotype was recorded a few times. This chain connects TRBV10-3 to TRBJ2-3; 13 nucleotides match TRBD2. The CDR3 consists of 20 residues. Germline V gene sequence: CDR1 ENHRY, CDR2 SYGVKD. The trim removed 0 bases at V and 2 bases at J, leaving 11 bases unmatched. CDR3 residues: CAISESGLAGRTTYTDTQYF. The CDR3 coding sequence is TGTGCCATCAGTGAGTCGGGACTAGCGGGGCGGACCACCTACACAGATACGCAGTATTTT.

This chain uses TRBV4-3 with TRBJ2-1; TRBD2 aligns across 10 bases. Germline trimming cut 3 bases from V and 0 bases from J; bases unmatched to any gene: 11. Germline CDR1 and CDR2: LGHNA and YSLEER. This CDR3 is 19 amino acids long. The CDR3 reads CASSQIAGGGTSSYNEQFF. CDR3 bases: TGCGCCAGCAGCCAGATAGCGGGAGGTGGCACAAGCTCCTACAATGAGCAGTTCTTC.

The chain uses TRBV20-1 and TRBJ2-4; D remains unclear. CDR1 and CDR2 from the germline V gene are DFQATT and SNEGSKA (reference sequence). V was cut by 5 bases and J by 0 bases, with 17 bases left in between. The CDR3 is 16 residues long. CDR3 sequence reads: CSAQAPTVLAKNIQYF. CDR3 DNA: TGCAGTGCTCAGGCCCCGACTGTACTAGCCAAAAACATTCAGTACTTC.

The gene calls are TRBV12-3 or TRBV12-4 and TRBJ1-1; D remains ambiguous. V was pared by 6 bases and J by 0 bases, with 17 bases between. The CDR3 runs to 16 residues. CDR3 DNA sequence: TGTGCCAGCAGCTGGGGAGGGCCTGGCCTGAACACTGAAGCTTTCTTT. Its translation: CASSWGGPGLNTEAFF.

This clonotype was seen only a few times. V gene TRBV12-3 or TRBV12-4 combines with J gene TRBJ2-3; 9 nucleotides agree with TRBD2. V shed 0 bases and J 3 bases; nucleotides not matched to a gene: 4. The CDR3 runs 16 residues. CDR3: CASSLALLAGTDTQYF. The CDR3 DNA is TGTGCCAGCAGTTTAGCGCTGCTAGCGGGGACAGATACGCAGTATTTT.

This rearrangement joins TRBV24-1 to TRBJ1-2; no reliable D call. V lost 6 bases and J lost 0, with 4 bases in between. The CDR3 totals 12 residues. Germline V lookup: CDR1 KGHDR, CDR2 SFDVKD. CDR3 region: CATSTANYGYTF. The CDR3 DNA sequence: TGTGCCACCAGTACCGCTAACTATGGCTACACCTTC.

V is TRBV6-6 and J is TRBJ2-3; 8 nucleotides line up with TRBD2. Unmatched junction bases numbered 12, after V lost 0 bases and J lost 1 base. CDR1 is MNHNY and CDR2 is SVGAGI in the germline V gene (reference sequence). The CDR3 covers 19 residues. CDR3 loop: CASSYSGAGLVGGTDTQYF. The DNA of the CDR3 is TGTGCCAGCAGTTACTCGGGAGCGGGACTAGTCGGCGGCACAGATACGCAGTATTTT.

This rearrangement joins TRBV12-3 or TRBV12-4 to TRBJ2-1, with D unclear. The CDR3 is 15 amino acids. The V and J ends lost 2 bases and 4 bases respectively, with 12 bases between them. CDR3 loop: CASSLRWPGYNEQFF. CDR3 DNA sequence: TGTGCCAGCAGTTTAAGGTGGCCAGGTTACAATGAGCAGTTCTTC.

The chain has TRBV6-2 or TRBV6-3 and TRBJ2-5; TRBD2 matches 11 bases. Per the germline V gene, CDR1 is MNHEY and CDR2 is SVGEGT. Unmatched junction bases numbered 14, after V lost 8 bases and J lost 9 bases. The CDR3 loop spans 15 amino acids. This chain's CDR3 is CASLRTSGYLGPQYF. The CDR3 region has the DNA TGTGCCAGCCTCCGGACTAGCGGGTACCTTGGGCCCCAGTACTTC.

The chain employs TRBV6-5 and TRBJ2-2, with D possibly being TRBD1 (6 bases). The CDR3 has 11 amino acids. Germline V CDR1 and CDR2: MNHEY, SVGAGI. Trimming cost V 6 bases and J 7 bases, with 6 bases left between them. The CDR3 region has the DNA TGTGCCAGCAGGACAGGCGGGGAGCTGTTTTTT. Residues: CASRTGGELFF.